This entry describes one TCR beta chain. The data originate from a study of blood T cell repertoires in COVID-19. The wider study: T cells, B-cell-depleted T cells, or PBMCs provided the cDNA or gDNA that served as material.

The participants were between roughly 18 and 100 years old and came from fewer than 25 US areas. Resolution of symptoms, clearance, or two negative PCRs was present in recovered Cohort 3 donors. Germline-derived CDR1 and CDR2 are MNHEY and SVGAGI. The CDR3 extends over 14 amino acids. Trimming removed 6 bases at V and 11 bases at J, with 22 bases between. Study processing details: Amplification of reference gene primers was used by the study to estimate nucleated cell counts. TCRdb's table, derived via immunoSEQ multiplex PCR, lists solely in-frame clones and lacks some. The DNA gave D and trimming, while V, J and clone size come from that table. The sample comprises over 120,000 clones, around 87% of which are singletons, and approximately 10% rests with the top ten.

The chain is built from TRBV6-5 and TRBJ1-1; D ambiguous. The sequence came from a man aged 60 to 69 who had recovered from COVID-19. The material sequenced was PBMCs or T cells enriched from blood (not recorded which). The CDR3 nucleotides read TGTGCCAGCAGAGATGGACTGGTCACGTCGAAGGCTTTCTTT. It specifies CASRDGLVTSKAFF.